The rows below give T cell receptor beta chains drawn from one sample of a study of cytomegalovirus exposure and HLA in healthy donors. Repertoires were generated with immunoSEQ multiplex PCR, while TCRdb's copy carries only in-frame clones and drops some. The sample yields more than 95,000 clones, 60% to 80% seen once. The sequenced material came from PBMCs. The origin of the receptors is a man aged 55 to 70 in good health and CMV-seronegative. Each CDR3 is given with its conserved first and last residue. D genes are given only for firm matches. Some rows have no size entry. The others give once, few or many, or a class for an expanded clone.

>NA|NA|15|TRBV11-1|TRBJ2-3
TGTGCCAGCAGCTTAGAAGGGAGCAAGGGAGATACGCAGTATTTT
CASSLEGSKGDTQYF
>NA|NA|14|TRBV2|TRBJ2-1
TGTGCCAGCGGCCGGGCCGACAGGCCCAATGAGCAGTTCTTC
CASGRADRPNEQFF
>NA|TRBD1|19|TRBV5-6|TRBJ1-4
TGTGCCAGCAGCTCCGTTCGACAGGGGGCTTTTGCAACTAATGAAAAACTGTTTTTT
CASSSVRQGAFATNEKLFF
>NA|TRBD1|15|TRBV9|TRBJ2-4
TGTGCCAGCAGCCCACGGACAGGGGAGGAAAACATTCAGTACTTC
CASSPRTGEENIQYF
>NA|TRBD1|15|TRBV6-4|TRBJ1-2
TGTGCCAGCAGTGAAGGGACAGGGGACAACTATGGCTACACCTTC
CASSEGTGDNYGYTF
>NA|NA|15|TRBV9|TRBJ1-3
TGTGCCAGCAGCGTAGGTCAGGCCTTTGGAAACACCATATATTTT
CASSVGQAFGNTIYF
>NA|NA|15|TRBV5-1|TRBJ1-5
TGTGCCAGCAGCTTGGTGCGGACAGGCAATCAGCCCCAGCATTTT
CASSLVRTGNQPQHF
>few|NA|16|TRBV2|TRBJ2-5
TGTGCCAGCAGTGCCCTCTGGGGGGGGGCCCTGGGGACCCAGTACTTC
CASSALWGGALGTQYF
>NA|NA|12|TRBV11-2|TRBJ2-1
TGTGCCAGCAGCTTATTTAGCAATGAGCAGTTCTTC
CASSLFSNEQFF
>few|TRBD2|16|TRBV4-2|TRBJ2-3
TGTGCCAGCAGCCAAGAAGGGACTAGCGCCACAGATACGCAGTATTTT
CASSQEGTSATDTQYF
>NA|NA|18|TRBV19|TRBJ1-5
TGTGCCAGTAGTACCACTAAACTAACAGGGACCCTCAATCAGCCCCAGCATTTT
CASSTTKLTGTLNQPQHF